This T cell receptor beta chain was identified during a study of blood T cell repertoires in COVID-19. Study-wide background: Researchers got acute and convalescent COVID-19 samples from the United States, Italy and Spain. T cells, B-cell-depleted T cells, or PBMCs supplied cDNA or gDNA.

Those enrolled, adults aged 18 to 89 years, came from about two dozen US areas. Authors' data handling: Reference gene primers were amplified, and this amplification served to estimate nucleated cell counts. Sequencing was performed with immunoSEQ multiplex PCR; in TCRdb, only in-frame clones are kept and a portion is missing. That table is the source of V, J and clone size, and D and trimming were worked out from the DNA. This sample has approximately 250,000 clones, with approximately 88% found just once. The germline gives CDR1 KGHDR, CDR2 SFDVKD. The germline V and J ends were trimmed by 9 bases and 7 bases, with 15 bases remaining between them. This CDR3 is built from 13 residues.

This chain connects TRBV24-1 to TRBJ2-1; D is perhaps TRBD2 (6 bases). The sequence was obtained from a woman between 40 and 55 years old with acute COVID-19. The sequenced sample was PBMCs or T cells enriched from blood (not recorded which). Here the CDR3 reads CATGPGLWNEQFF. The CDR3 DNA is TGTGCCACCGGCCCGGGACTCTGGAATGAGCAGTTCTTC.